This T cell receptor beta chain was recovered during a study of glioma-infiltrating T cells. The wider study: Target coverage was about 4- to 11-fold for 850,000 to 1,000,000 blood T cells.

General observations from the study: A blood CDR3 motif signature was depleted in highly divergent patients. Above-expected tissue-blood divergence occurred in all gliomas, most in low-grade ones.

The V gene's germline CDR1 is SGHAT and CDR2 FQNNGV. Trimming cost V 6 bases and J 4 bases, with 7 bases left between them. The CDR3 has 12 residues. TCR alpha and beta CDR3 regions were amplified from RNA using iRepertoire nested multiplex PCR. Each CDR3 protein gets one entry after TCRdb re-called the multiplex PCR reads with MiXCR. The top ten clones hold about 12% of a sample with roughly 350,000 distinct CDR3 sequences, more than 35% of them seen once. Note on this clonotype: What it binds is not known.

The J gene is TRBJ2-1, the V gene TRBV11-2, with D maybe TRBD2 (6 bases). The sequenced sample consisted of glioma tissue, nonneoplastic brain tissue, or PBMCs (not recorded which). The clonotype originates from a human donor with low-grade glioma or glioblastoma, undergoing nonglioma brain surgery, or in good health (not recorded which). Here the CDR3 DNA reads TGTGCCAGCAGTCGGGAGTACAATGAGCAGTTCTTC. This gives the protein CASSREYNEQFF.